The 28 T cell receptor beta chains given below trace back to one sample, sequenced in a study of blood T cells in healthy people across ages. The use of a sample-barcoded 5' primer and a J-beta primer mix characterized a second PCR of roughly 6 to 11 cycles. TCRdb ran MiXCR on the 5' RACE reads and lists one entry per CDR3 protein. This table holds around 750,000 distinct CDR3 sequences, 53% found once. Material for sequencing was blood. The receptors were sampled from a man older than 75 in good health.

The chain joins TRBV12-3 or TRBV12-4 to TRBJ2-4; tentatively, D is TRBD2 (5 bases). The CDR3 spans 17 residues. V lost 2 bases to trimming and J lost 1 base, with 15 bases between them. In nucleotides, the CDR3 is TGTGCCAGCAGTTTAAATGACGGGGAAATCGCCAAAAACATTCAGTACTTC. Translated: CASSLNDGEIAKNIQYF.

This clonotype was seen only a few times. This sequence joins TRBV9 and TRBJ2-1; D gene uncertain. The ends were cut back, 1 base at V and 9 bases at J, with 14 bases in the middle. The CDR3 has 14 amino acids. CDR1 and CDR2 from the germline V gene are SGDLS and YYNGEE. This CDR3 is CASSVSGVGSEQFF. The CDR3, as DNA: TGTGCCAGCAGCGTATCTGGGGTGGGTTCTGAGCAGTTCTTC. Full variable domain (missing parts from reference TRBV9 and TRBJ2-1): DSGVTQTPKHLITATGQRVTLRCSPRSGDLSVYWYQQSLDQGLQFLIQYYNGEERAKGNILERFSAQQFPDLHSELNLSSLELGDSALYFCASSVSGVGSEQFFGPGTRLTVL.

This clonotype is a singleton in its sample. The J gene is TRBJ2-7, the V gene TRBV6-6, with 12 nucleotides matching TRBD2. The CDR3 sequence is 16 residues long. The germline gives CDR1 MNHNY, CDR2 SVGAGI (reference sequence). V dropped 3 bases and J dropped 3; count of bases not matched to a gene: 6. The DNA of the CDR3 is TGTGCCAGCAGTTATCCGACTAGCGGGAGTAGCTACGAGCAGTACTTC. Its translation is CASSYPTSGSSYEQYF.

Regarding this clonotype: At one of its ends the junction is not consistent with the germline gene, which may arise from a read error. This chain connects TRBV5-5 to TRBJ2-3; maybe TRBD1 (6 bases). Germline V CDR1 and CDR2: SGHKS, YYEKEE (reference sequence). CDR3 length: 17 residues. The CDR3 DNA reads TGTACCAGCAGCTTGCGTGTGGGGGCACCTAGCACAGATACGCAGTATTTT. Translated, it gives CTSSLRVGAPSTDTQYF.

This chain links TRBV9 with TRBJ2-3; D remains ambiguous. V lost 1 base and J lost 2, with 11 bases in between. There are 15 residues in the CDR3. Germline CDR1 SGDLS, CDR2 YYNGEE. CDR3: CASSVQREATDTQYF. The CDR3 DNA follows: TGTGCCAGCAGCGTACAGAGAGAGGCCACAGATACGCAGTATTTT.

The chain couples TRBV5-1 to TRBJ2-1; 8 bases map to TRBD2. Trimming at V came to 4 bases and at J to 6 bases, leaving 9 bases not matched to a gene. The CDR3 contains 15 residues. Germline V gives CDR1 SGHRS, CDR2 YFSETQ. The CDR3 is CASSAGLGDTNEQFF. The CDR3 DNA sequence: TGCGCCAGCAGCGCGGGACTAGGGGATACCAATGAGCAGTTCTTC.

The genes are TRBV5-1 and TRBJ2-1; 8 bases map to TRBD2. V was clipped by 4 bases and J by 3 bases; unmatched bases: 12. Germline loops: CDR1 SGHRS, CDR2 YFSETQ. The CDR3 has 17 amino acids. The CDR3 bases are TGCGCCAGCAGCCCAGGGACTAGTCCAATTGGCTACAATGAGCAGTTCTTC. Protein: CASSPGTSPIGYNEQFF.

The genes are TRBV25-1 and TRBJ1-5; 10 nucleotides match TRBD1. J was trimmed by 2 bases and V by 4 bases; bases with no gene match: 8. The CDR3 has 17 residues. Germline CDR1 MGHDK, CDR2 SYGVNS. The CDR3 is CASSARGQGTGNQPQHF. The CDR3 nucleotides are TGTGCCAGCAGTGCCAGGGGACAGGGGACCGGCAATCAGCCCCAGCATTTT.

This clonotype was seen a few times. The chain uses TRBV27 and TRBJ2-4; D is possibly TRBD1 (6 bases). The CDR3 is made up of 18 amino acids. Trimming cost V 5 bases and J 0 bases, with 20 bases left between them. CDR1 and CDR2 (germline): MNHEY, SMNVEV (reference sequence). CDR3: CASSPQGSSLIAKNIQYF. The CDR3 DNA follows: TGTGCCAGCAGTCCCCAGGGGTCATCCTTGATAGCCAAAAACATTCAGTACTTC.

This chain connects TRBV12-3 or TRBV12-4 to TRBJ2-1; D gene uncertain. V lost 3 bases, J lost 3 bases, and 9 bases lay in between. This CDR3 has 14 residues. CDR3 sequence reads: CASSLLWGYNEQFF. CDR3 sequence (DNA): TGTGCCAGCAGTTTGCTTTGGGGCTACAATGAGCAGTTCTTC.

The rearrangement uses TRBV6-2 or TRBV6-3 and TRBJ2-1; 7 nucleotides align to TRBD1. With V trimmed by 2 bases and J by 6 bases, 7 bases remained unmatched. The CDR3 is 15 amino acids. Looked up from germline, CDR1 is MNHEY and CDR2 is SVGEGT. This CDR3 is CASSYAGTAANEQFF. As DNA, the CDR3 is TGTGCCAGCAGTTACGCCGGGACAGCCGCCAATGAGCAGTTCTTC.

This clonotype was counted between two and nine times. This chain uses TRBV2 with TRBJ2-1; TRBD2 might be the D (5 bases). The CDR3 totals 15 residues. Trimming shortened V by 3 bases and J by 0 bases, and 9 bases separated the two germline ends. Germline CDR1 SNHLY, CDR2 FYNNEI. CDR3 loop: CASSDERGSYNEQFF. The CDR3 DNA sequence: TGTGCCAGCAGTGACGAACGGGGCTCCTACAATGAGCAGTTCTTC.

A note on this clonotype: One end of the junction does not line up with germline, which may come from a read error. The chain's CDR3 is CASSYRTSAYERYF. CDR3 DNA sequence: TGTGCCAGCAGTTACAGGACTAGCGCCTACGAGCGGTACTTC. The V and J genes are TRBV6-6 and TRBJ2-7, with 9 bases aligning to TRBD2. The CDR3 is 14 amino acids. Germline assignment: CDR1 MNHNY and CDR2 SVGAGI (reference sequence).

The CDR3 DNA sequence: TGTGCCAGCAGCACCGGGACAGGGGGCGGGCAGCCCCAGCATTTT. It specifies CASSTGTGGGQPQHF. V usage is TRBV27 and J usage is TRBJ1-5; TRBD1 matches 12 bases. CDR3 length: 15 amino acids. With 6 bases clipped from V and 7 bases from J, the junction kept 7 bases outside the gene matches. Germline lookup yields CDR1 MNHEY and CDR2 SMNVEV (reference sequence).

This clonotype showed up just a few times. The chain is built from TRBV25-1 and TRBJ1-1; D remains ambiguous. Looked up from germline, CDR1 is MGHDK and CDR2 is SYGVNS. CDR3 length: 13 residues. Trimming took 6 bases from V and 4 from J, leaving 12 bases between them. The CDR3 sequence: CASRGSGGTEAFF. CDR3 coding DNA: TGTGCCAGCAGGGGATCCGGCGGCACTGAAGCTTTCTTT. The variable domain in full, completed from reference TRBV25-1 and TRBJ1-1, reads EADIYQTPRYLVIGTGKKITLECSQTMGHDKMYWYQQDPGMELHLIHYSYGVNSTEKGDLSSESTVSRIRTEHFPLTLESARPSHTSQYLCASRGSGGTEAFFGQGTRLTVV.

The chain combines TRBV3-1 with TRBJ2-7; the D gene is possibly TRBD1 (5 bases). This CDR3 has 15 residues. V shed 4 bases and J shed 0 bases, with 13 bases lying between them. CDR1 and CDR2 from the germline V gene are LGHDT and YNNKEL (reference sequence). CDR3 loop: CASSRAQGSSYEQYF. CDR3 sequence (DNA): TGTGCCAGCAGCCGAGCGCAGGGCAGCTCCTACGAGCAGTACTTC.

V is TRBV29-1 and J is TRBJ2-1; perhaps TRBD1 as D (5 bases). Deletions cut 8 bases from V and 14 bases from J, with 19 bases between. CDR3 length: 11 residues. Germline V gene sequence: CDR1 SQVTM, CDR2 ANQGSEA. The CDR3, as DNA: TGCAGCTCTTGGGTGCAGGGATTGAAGTTCTTC. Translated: CSSWVQGLKFF.

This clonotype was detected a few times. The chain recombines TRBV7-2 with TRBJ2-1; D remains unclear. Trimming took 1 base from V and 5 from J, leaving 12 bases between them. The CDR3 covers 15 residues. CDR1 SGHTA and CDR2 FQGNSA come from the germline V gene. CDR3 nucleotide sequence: TGTGCCAGCAGCTTAGATCCGTCGGTAAACAATGAGCAGTTCTTC. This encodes CASSLDPSVNNEQFF. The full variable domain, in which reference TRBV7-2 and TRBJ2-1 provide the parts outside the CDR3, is GAGVSQSPSNKVTEKGKDVELRCDPISGHTALYWYRQSLGQGLEFLIYFQGNSAPDKSGLPSDRFSAERTGGSVSTLTIQRTQQEDSAVYLCASSLDPSVNNEQFFGPGTRLTVL.

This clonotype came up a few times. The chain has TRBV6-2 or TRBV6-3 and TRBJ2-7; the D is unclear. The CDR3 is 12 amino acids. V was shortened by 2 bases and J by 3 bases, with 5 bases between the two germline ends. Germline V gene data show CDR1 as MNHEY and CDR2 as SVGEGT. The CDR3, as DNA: TGTGCCAGCAGTTACGCGTTCTACGAGCAGTACTTC. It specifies CASSYAFYEQYF.

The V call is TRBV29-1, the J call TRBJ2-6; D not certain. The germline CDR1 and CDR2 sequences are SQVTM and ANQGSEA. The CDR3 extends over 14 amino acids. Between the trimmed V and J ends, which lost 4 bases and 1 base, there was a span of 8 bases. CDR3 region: CSVGMGSGANVLTF. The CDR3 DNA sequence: TGCAGCGTTGGAATGGGATCTGGGGCCAACGTCCTGACTTTC.

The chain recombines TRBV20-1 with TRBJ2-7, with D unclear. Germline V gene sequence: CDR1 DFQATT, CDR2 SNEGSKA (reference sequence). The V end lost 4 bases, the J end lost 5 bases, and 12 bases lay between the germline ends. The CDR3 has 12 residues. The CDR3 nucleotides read TGCAGTGCTATCGCGAACGGCGACGAGCAGTACTTC. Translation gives CSAIANGDEQYF.

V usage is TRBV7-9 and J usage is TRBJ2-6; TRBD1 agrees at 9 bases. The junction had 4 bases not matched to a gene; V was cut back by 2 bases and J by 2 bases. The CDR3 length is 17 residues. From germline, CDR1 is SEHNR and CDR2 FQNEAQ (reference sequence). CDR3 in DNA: TGTGCCAGCAGCTTACATGGACAGGGGCCTGGGGCCAACGTCCTGACTTTC. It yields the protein CASSLHGQGPGANVLTF.

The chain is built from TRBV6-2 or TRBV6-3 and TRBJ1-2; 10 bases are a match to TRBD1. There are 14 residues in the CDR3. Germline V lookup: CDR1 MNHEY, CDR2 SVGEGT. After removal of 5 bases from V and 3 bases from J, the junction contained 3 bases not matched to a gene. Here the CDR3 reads CASSQTGGYYGYTF. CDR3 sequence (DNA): TGTGCCAGCAGTCAGACAGGGGGCTACTATGGCTACACCTTC.

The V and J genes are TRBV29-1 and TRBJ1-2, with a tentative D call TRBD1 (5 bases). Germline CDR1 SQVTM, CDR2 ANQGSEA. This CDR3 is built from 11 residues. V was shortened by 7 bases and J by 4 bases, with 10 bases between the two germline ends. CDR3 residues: CSADSPYGYTF. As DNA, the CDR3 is TGCAGCGCCGACAGTCCCTATGGCTACACCTTC. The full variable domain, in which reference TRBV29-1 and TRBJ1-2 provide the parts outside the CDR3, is SAVISQKPSRDICQRGTSLTIQCQVDSQVTMMFWYRQQPGQSLTLIATANQGSEATYESGFVIDKFPISRPNLTFSTLTVSNMSPEDSSIYLCSADSPYGYTFGSGTRLTVV.

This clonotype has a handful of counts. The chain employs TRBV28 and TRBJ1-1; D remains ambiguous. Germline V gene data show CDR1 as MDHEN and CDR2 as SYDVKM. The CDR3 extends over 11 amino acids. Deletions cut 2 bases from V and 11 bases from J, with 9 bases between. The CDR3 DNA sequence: TGTGCCAGCAGTTTAGGGGTCATCGCTTTCTTT. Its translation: CASSLGVIAFF.

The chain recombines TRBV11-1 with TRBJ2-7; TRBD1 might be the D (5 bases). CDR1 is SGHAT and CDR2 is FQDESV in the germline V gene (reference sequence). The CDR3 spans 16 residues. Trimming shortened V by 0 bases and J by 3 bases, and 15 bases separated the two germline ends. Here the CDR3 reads CASSLAGPGDLYEQYF. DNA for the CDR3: TGTGCCAGCAGCTTAGCGGGGCCAGGCGACCTCTACGAGCAGTACTTC.

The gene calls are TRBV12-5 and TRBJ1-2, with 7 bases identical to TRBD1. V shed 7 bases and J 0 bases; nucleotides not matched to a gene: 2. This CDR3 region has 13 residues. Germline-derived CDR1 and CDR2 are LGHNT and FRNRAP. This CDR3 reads CASDGTANYGYTF. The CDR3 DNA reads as TGTGCTAGTGATGGGACAGCTAACTATGGCTACACCTTC. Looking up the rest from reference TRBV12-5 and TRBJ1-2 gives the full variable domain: DARVTQTPRHKVTEMGQEVTMRCQPILGHNTVFWYRQTMMQGLELLAYFRNRAPLDDSGMPKDRFSAEMPDATLATLKIQPSEPRDSAVYFCASDGTANYGYTFGSGTRLTVV.

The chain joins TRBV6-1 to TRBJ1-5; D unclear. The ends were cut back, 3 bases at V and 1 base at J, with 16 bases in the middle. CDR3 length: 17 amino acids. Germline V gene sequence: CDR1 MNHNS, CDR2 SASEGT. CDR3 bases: TGTGCCAGCAGTGACCCCGGCAGGTCAAACAGCAATCAGCCCCAGCATTTT. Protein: CASSDPGRSNSNQPQHF.